Listed here are 2 T cell receptor beta chains from one sample, sequenced in a study of blood T cell repertoires in COVID-19. Assay: immunoSEQ multiplex PCR; the TCRdb copy retains only in-frame clones and omits some. The sample has about 130,000 clones, more than 75% seen once; the top ten hold 15% to 20%. Sequencing used peripheral blood. These receptors were taken from a woman in her fifties or sixties who had recovered from COVID-19.

This clone has just a few counts. The chain links TRBV27 to TRBJ2-7; possibly TRBD1 for D (6 bases). CDR3 size: 14 residues. V gave up 6 bases and J gave up 1 base, with 13 bases separating them. Germline V gene data show CDR1 as MNHEY and CDR2 as SMNVEV (reference sequence). The CDR3 DNA reads TGTGCCAGCAGGCCGGGACACGTTTCCTACGAGCAGTACTTC. This sequence encodes CASRPGHVSYEQYF.

The chain links TRBV6-1 to TRBJ2-1, with D perhaps matching TRBD1 (6 bases). The CDR3 is 14 amino acids. Per germline, CDR1 MNHNS and CDR2 SASEGT. The V and J ends lost 2 bases and 7 bases respectively, with 12 bases between them. The CDR3 sequence is CASSEKGRGNEQFF. As DNA, the CDR3 is TGTGCCAGCAGTGAAAAGGGCAGGGGTAATGAGCAGTTCTTC.